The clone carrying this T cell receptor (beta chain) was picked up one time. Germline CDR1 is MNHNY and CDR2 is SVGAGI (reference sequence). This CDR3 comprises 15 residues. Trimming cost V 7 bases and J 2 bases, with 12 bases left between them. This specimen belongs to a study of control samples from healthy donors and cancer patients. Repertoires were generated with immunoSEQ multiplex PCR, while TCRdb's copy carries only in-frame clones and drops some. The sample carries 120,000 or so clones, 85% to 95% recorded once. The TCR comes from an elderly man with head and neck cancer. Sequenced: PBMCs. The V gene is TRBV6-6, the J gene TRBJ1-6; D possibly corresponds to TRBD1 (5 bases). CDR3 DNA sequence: TGTGCCAGCACTGGAGGGGCGGCCTATAATTCACCCCTCCACTTT. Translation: CASTGGAAYNSPLHF.